This T cell receptor beta chain was captured by sequencing in a study of shared clonotypes between healthy human individuals. The overall study: The donors, two women and a few men, were aged 18 to 49. Three plates each covered CD4 naive and memory; CD8 naive two, CD8 memory one.

Several immunoSEQ plates received, in even portions, the genomic DNA of each subset. Profiling relied on immunoSEQ multiplex PCR, and the TCRdb table lists in-frame clones only, not all of them. This table has 190,000 or so clones, about 66% appearing once. V was cut by 4 bases and J by 1 base, with 16 bases left in between. Germline CDR1 SGHKS, CDR2 YYEKEE (reference sequence). This CDR3 has 16 residues. This clone was counted only a few times. Those who donated, Caucasian adults without exception, all lived in Nashville, Tennessee. The sequence came from a man younger than 40 in good health. The V gene is TRBV5-5, the J gene TRBJ2-3; D might be TRBD2 (6 bases). Source material: memory CD4+ T cells sorted from blood. Subset given: CD45RA-negative fraction. DNA of the CDR3: TGTGCCAGCAGCCTCGTTCGGGGGACCCGCACAGATACGCAGTATTTT. This encodes CASSLVRGTRTDTQYF.